These 7 T cell receptor beta chains share one sample of origin, sequenced in a study of T cells in localized non-small cell lung cancer (TCRdb year 2020). Receptor libraries were prepared by the immunoSEQ multiplex PCR assay. In TCRdb, the immuneACCESS table is reduced to in-frame sequences with V and J assigned. These tables do not hold every clone; where another copy was compared, an unresolved V gene accounts for under half, and the others remain unexplained. Across this sample there are thousands of clones, with about 28% seen only once. The ten largest clones capture over 25% of the sample. Sequencing was performed on normal lung tissue next to the tumor, taken before any cancer treatment. The receptors come from a man between 40 and 70 years old with stage I lung adenocarcinoma.

V gene TRBV19 combines with J gene TRBJ1-5, with 7 bases aligning to TRBD1. The CDR3 is made up of 15 amino acids. Germline-derived CDR1 and CDR2 are LNHDA and SQIVND (reference sequence). Trimming took 3 bases from V and 0 from J; bases not matched to a gene: 2. Written as DNA, the CDR3 is TGTGCCAGTAGTATCAGGGGGTATAGCAATCAGCCCCAGCATTTT. This codes for CASSIRGYSNQPQHF.

In its sample, this clone is large. The rearrangement links TRBV6-1 to TRBJ2-2; TRBD1 or TRBD2 may be the D gene (5 bases each). The CDR3 has 14 residues. Trimming left V 1 base short and J 4 bases short, with 7 bases between. Germline CDR1 MNHNS, CDR2 SASEGT. CDR3 sequence: CASSEGDGTGELFF. The CDR3 DNA is TGTGCCAGCAGTGAAGGGGACGGCACCGGGGAGCTGTTTTTT.

A few counts support this clone. The rearrangement joins TRBV10-3 to TRBJ2-7; D gene unclear. Looked up from germline, CDR1 is ENHRY and CDR2 is SYGVKD. With 0 bases removed from V and 7 bases from J, the gap between germline ends came to 16 bases. This CDR3 contains 15 residues. CDR3 loop: CAISESITPGGEQYF. For the CDR3, the DNA is TGTGCCATCAGTGAGTCGATCACCCCAGGTGGTGAGCAGTACTTC.

This clone was observed a handful of times. V gene TRBV9 combines with J gene TRBJ1-3, with D uncertain. V lost 3 bases, J lost 0 bases, and 10 bases lay in between. CDR1 and CDR2 (germline): SGDLS, YYNGEE. CDR3 size: 15 residues. The CDR3 is CASSAWYNSGNTIYF. CDR3 DNA sequence: TGTGCCAGCAGCGCATGGTACAACTCTGGAAACACCATATATTTT.

This clone was detected a few times. Here the CDR3 reads CASSTLPHQGTNEKLFF. CDR3 DNA: TGTGCCAGCAGTACCCTACCACACCAGGGTACTAATGAAAAACTGTTTTTT. This chain links TRBV6-8 with TRBJ1-4, with D possibly TRBD1 on 5 matching bases. Germline CDR1 MNHGY, CDR2 SAAAGT. The CDR3 loop spans 17 amino acids. Trimming took 5 bases from V and 2 from J, leaving 18 bases between them.

In this sample, this clone is medium-sized. J is TRBJ1-1 and V is TRBV6-8, with 7 positions matching TRBD1. Looked up from germline, CDR1 is MNHGY and CDR2 is SAAAGT. The CDR3 extends over 12 amino acids. J was trimmed by 3 bases and V by 11 bases; bases with no gene match: 6. The chain's CDR3 is CAVNRGDTEAFF. Written as DNA, the CDR3 is TGTGCCGTGAACAGGGGTGACACTGAAGCTTTCTTT.

This rearrangement joins TRBV19 to TRBJ1-5; D is possibly TRBD1 (6 bases). The V gene lost 6 bases and the J gene lost 5 bases, with 14 bases spanning the gap. The CDR3 has 14 amino acids. Looked up from germline, CDR1 is LNHDA and CDR2 is SQIVND (reference sequence). The DNA for the CDR3 is TGTGCCAGTAGCGGGGGGAAGGGGGATCAGCCCCAGCATTTT. Its translation: CASSGGKGDQPQHF.